This paragraph reports one T cell receptor (beta chain). Its target is unknown. Germline V gene lookup returns CDR1 ENHRY and CDR2 SYGVKD. V lost 10 bases, J lost 3 bases, and 12 bases lay in between. This CDR3 spans 12 amino acids. PCR used 60 Vbeta primers and 13 Jbeta primers. Sequenced by immunoSEQ multiplex PCR; TCRdb stores in-frame clones only, minus some. There are about 190,000 clones in the sample, with about 0.9% held by the top ten. This specimen comes from a study of cytomegalovirus exposure and HLA in healthy donors. Whole-study findings and limits: There were three CMV-associated chains whose specificity for CMV antigens was confirmed in vitro. For presence/absence analyses, sequencing depth was assumed to be roughly uniform across donors. Sequencing likely produced, as an artifact, a cluster of highly shared sequence variants.

Each of the donors was a healthy bone marrow donor. The specimen was PBMCs. The chain uses TRBV10-3 and TRBJ1-1, with D perhaps matching TRBD1 (6 bases). The TCR originated in a woman aged 25 to 45 in good health and CMV-seropositive. Written as DNA, the CDR3 is TGTGCCACCATGGACAGTTACACTGAAGCTTTCTTT. The encoded protein is CATMDSYTEAFF.